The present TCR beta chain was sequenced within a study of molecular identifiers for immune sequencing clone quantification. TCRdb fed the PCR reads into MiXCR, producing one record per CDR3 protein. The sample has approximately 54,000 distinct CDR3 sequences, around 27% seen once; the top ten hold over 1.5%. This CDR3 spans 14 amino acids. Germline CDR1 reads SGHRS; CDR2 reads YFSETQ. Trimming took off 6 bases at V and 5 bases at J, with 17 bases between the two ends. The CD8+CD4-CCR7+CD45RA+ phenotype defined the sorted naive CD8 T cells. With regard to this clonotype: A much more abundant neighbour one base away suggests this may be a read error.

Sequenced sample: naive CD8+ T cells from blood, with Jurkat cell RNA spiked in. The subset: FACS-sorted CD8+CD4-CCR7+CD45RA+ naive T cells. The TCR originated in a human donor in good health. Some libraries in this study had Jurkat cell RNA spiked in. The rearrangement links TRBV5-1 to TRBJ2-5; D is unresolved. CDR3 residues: CASNPGPDWETQYF. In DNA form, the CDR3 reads TGCGCCAGCAACCCCGGACCCGATTGGGAGACCCAGTACTTC.